Below, 20 T cell receptor beta chains from the same sample are listed, as sequenced in a study of tumor-infiltrating lymphocytes in primary liver carcinoma. Both RNA and DNA were isolated together from around 20-30 mg of bulk tissue that had not been sorted. TCR beta cDNA was prepared out of approximately 500 ng total RNA by means of a constant-region primer. Slightly modified ARM-PCR, run as three nested multiplex PCR rounds, produced the TCR beta libraries. Primers for the first two PCR rounds were TRBV1-TRBV30 forward primers and a C-beta reverse primer (roughly 10 cycles per round). TCRdb passed the multiplex PCR reads through MiXCR, listing each CDR3 protein once. The table has more than 100,000 distinct CDR3 sequences, roughly 75% seen once. Sequencing was performed on tumor-adjacent normal liver tissue. These receptors originate from a woman in her sixties or seventies with primary liver carcinoma and hepatitis B virus infection.

Regarding this clonotype: Mismatch with germline at one junction end may stem from a read error. The rearrangement joins TRBV7-9 to TRBJ2-3, with D tentatively TRBD1 (6 bases). The germline V gene encodes CDR1 SEHNR and CDR2 FQNEAQ (reference sequence). The CDR3 has 15 amino acids. CDR3: CASRPARGRTDAQYF. For the CDR3, the DNA is TGTGCCAGCAGACCCGCCAGGGGCCGCACAGATGCGCAGTATTTT.

Worth noting for this clonotype: This may be a read error, as it is one base from a much larger clone. The genes are TRBV28 and TRBJ1-1; tentative D call: TRBD1 (5 bases). Germline lookup yields CDR1 MDHEN and CDR2 SYDVKM. This CDR3 is built from 16 residues. The CDR3, as DNA: TGTACCAGCAGTTTACGTGGCGGTCGCGGGGGGACTGAAGCTTTCTTT. It codes for CTSSLRGGRGGTEAFF.

This clonotype was observed a single time. This chain joins TRBV11-2 and TRBJ2-1; D is unclear. Trimming took off 9 bases at V and 11 bases at J, with 20 bases between the two ends. Germline CDR1 and CDR2: SGHAT and FQNNGV. The CDR3 loop spans 13 amino acids. The CDR3 region is CASSPPLEDKQFF. The CDR3 coding sequence is TGTGCCAGTAGCCCACCCTTAGAGGATAAGCAGTTCTTC.

This clonotype was counted a single time. This chain joins TRBV4-1 and TRBJ1-4; no definite D call. Germline CDR1 MGHRA, CDR2 YSYEKL. The CDR3 has 16 residues. V lost 3 bases, J lost 10 bases, and 21 bases lay in between. DNA for the CDR3: TGCGCCAGCAGCCAGGATCTCTATAGGTCTGATGGAAAACTGTTTTTT. Translation: CASSQDLYRSDGKLFF.

Turning to this clonotype: At one end the junction does not follow the germline gene, possibly because of a read error. V usage is TRBV12-3 or TRBV12-4 and J usage is TRBJ1-1; D may be TRBD1 (5 bases). There are 13 residues in the CDR3. The CDR3 protein is CVSNRPGGTEAFF. The DNA for the CDR3 is TGTGTCAGCAACCGACCCGGGGGGACTGAAGCTTTCTTT.

Turning to this clonotype: In this CDR3 the conserved last residue, phenylalanine or tryptophan, is missing, so a read error is likely. It is unclear where the CDR3 begins or ends on the DNA, so no DNA is shown, and the CDR3 is as TCRdb lists it. The rearrangement joins TRBV11-2 to TRBJ2-1; TRBD2 is the table's D call, not checked against the DNA. The CDR3 length equals 16 residues, ends included. Germline V gene sequence: CDR1 SGHAT, CDR2 FQNNGV. The CDR3 loop reads CASSLGFLADYNELFL.

This clonotype was detected ten times or more. The chain is built from TRBV14 and TRBJ1-1, with D possibly matching TRBD1 (5 bases). There are 13 residues in the CDR3. The ends were cut back, 0 bases at V and 3 bases at J, with 5 bases in the middle. CDR1 SGHDN and CDR2 FVKESK come from the germline V gene. The CDR3 nucleotides read TGTGCCAGCAGCCAAGACAGGGACACTGAAGCTTTCTTT. This codes for CASSQDRDTEAFF.

In its sample, this clonotype was seen a few times. A much larger clone is a single base away; this may be a read error. The chain is built from TRBV28 and TRBJ2-5; D gene unclear. CDR1 is MDHEN, CDR2 SYDVKM, per germline. The CDR3 is 11 residues long. The CDR3 here is CTSSNEKTQYF. The DNA for the CDR3 is TGTACCAGCAGCAATGAGAAGACCCAGTACTTC.

In the case of this clonotype: One junction end disagrees with the germline gene, perhaps due to a read error. The chain joins TRBV11-1 to TRBJ2-3; no definite D call. Germline loops: CDR1 SGHAT, CDR2 FQDESV (reference sequence). The CDR3 has 14 residues. CDR3 sequence (DNA): TGTGCCAGCAGCTCAAGGCGACGTGCAGGAGAGTCTCACTTT. This codes for CASSSRRRAGESHF.

A note on this clonotype: Mismatch with germline at one junction end may stem from a read error. The rearrangement joins TRBV11-2 to TRBJ2-5, with D possibly TRBD2 on 7 matching bases. CDR1 is SGHAT and CDR2 is FQNNGV in the germline V gene. The CDR3 is 15 amino acids. The CDR3 protein is CTSSLEGGGEETQYF. In DNA, the CDR3 is TGTACCAGCAGCTTAGAGGGAGGGGGGGAAGAGACCCAATACTTC.

Comments on this clonotype: This may be a read error, as it is one base from a much larger clone. The rearrangement joins TRBV5-1 to TRBJ2-1; D tentatively reads TRBD1 or TRBD2 (5 bases each). The CDR3 sequence is 13 residues long. The V gene's germline CDR1 is SGHRS and CDR2 YFSETQ. The CDR3 is CANSSRVGEEQFF. In DNA, the CDR3 is TGCGCCAACAGCTCACGAGTGGGGGAAGAGCAGTTCTTC.

This clonotype appeared many times. The chain employs TRBV4-1 and TRBJ2-1; possible D gene TRBD2, 5 bases. CDR3 size: 13 residues. Germline assignment: CDR1 MGHRA and CDR2 YSYEKL. V dropped 2 bases and J dropped 7 bases, with 9 bases sitting between them. Here the CDR3 DNA reads TGCGCCAGCAGCCAACCGGGAATGAATGAGCAGTTCTTC. Amino acids: CASSQPGMNEQFF.

Notes on this clonotype: One junction end disagrees with the germline gene, perhaps due to a read error. This sequence joins TRBV10-2 and TRBJ1-2; weak D call: TRBD1 (5 bases). Germline-derived CDR1 and CDR2 are WSHSY and SAAADI. CDR3 length: 14 residues. The CDR3 nucleotides are TGCGCCAGCAGTGAGTGTAGGGACGCCTATGACTACACCTTC. Translation: CASSECRDAYDYTF.

About this clonotype itself: One end of the junction is discordant with germline, which a read error may explain. The chain couples TRBV29-1 to TRBJ1-2; D is unresolved. The CDR3 is 12 residues long. From germline, CDR1 is SQVTM and CDR2 ANQGSEA. Here the CDR3 DNA reads TGCAGCGTTGATTTGTCCAGATATGGCTACATCTTC. This codes for CSVDLSRYGYIF.

The genes are TRBV28 and TRBJ1-3, with D maybe TRBD1 (5 bases). The CDR3 length is 15 residues. The germline V gene has CDR1 MDHEN and CDR2 SYDVKM. Between the trimmed V and J ends, which lost 11 bases and 4 bases, there was a span of 21 bases. The chain's CDR3 is CAGGLSAGVGNTIYF. In DNA, the CDR3 is TGTGCCGGCGGTCTAAGCGCGGGGGTAGGAAACACCATATATTTT.

This chain links TRBV5-8 with TRBJ2-1, with TRBD2 matching 10 bases. The CDR3 extends over 17 amino acids. V lost 4 bases to trimming and J lost 9 bases; unmatched junction nucleotides: 16. The germline V gene encodes CDR1 SGHTS and CDR2 YDEGEE. CDR3 protein: CASSMELAGPQGCEQFF. CDR3 in DNA: TGTGCCAGCAGCATGGAACTAGCGGGGCCCCAGGGGTGTGAGCAGTTCTTC.

About this clonotype itself: It may be a read error: a sequence one base away is much more abundant. The chain employs TRBV7-9 and TRBJ2-3; maybe TRBD1 (6 bases). The germline gives CDR1 SEHNR, CDR2 FQNEAQ (reference sequence). The CDR3 is 15 amino acids. V lost 5 bases and J 1 base, leaving 13 bases between the germline ends. The CDR3 DNA is TGTGCCAGCAGCGTCCGGGACATCCGCACAGATACGCAGTATTTT. Translating it yields CASSVRDIRTDTQYF.

This clonotype was detected a few times. The chain couples TRBV20-1 to TRBJ2-1; 11 nucleotides match TRBD2. This CDR3 has 16 residues. Losses at the gene ends were 3 bases for V and 7 bases for J; bases not matched to a gene: 11. The germline V gene encodes CDR1 DFQATT and CDR2 SNEGSKA (reference sequence). The CDR3, as DNA: TGCAGTGCTAGGACCCTGACTAGCGGGACTGGAAATGAGCAGTTCTTC. This encodes CSARTLTSGTGNEQFF.

Details on this clonotype: A clone one base away is much larger, so this may be a read error. J is TRBJ1-1 and V is TRBV7-9; D remains unclear. Germline CDR1 reads SEHNR; CDR2 reads FQNEAQ (reference sequence). This CDR3 region has 13 residues. As DNA, the CDR3 is TGTGCCAGCAGCTTATGGGGTAGCACTGAAGCTATCTTT. Translating it yields CASSLWGSTEAIF.

Concerning this clonotype: At one end, the junction sequence differs from germline, possibly due to a read error. V and J are TRBV29-1 and TRBJ2-1, with a tentative D call TRBD2 (5 bases). The CDR3 spans 16 residues. Per the germline V gene, CDR1 is SQVTM and CDR2 is ANQGSEA. The CDR3 DNA reads TGTAGCGCCTTTTCGAAAGGGCCCCTCGGCTACAATAAGCAGTTCTTC. Residues: CSAFSKGPLGYNKQFF.